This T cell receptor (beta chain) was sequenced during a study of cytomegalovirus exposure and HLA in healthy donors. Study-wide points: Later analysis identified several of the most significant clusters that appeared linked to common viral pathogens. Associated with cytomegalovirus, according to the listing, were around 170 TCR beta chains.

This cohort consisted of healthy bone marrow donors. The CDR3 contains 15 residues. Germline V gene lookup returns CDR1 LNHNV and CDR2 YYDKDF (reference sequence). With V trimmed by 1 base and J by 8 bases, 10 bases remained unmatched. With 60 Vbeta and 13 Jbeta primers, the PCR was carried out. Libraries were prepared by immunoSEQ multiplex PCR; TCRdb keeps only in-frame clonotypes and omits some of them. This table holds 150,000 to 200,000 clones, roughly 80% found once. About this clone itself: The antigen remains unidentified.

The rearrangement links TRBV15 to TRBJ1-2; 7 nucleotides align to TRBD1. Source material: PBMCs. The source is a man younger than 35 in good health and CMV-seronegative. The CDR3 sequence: CATSRGLQGPEGYTF. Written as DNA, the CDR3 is TGTGCCACCAGCAGAGGTCTACAGGGGCCCGAGGGCTACACCTTC.